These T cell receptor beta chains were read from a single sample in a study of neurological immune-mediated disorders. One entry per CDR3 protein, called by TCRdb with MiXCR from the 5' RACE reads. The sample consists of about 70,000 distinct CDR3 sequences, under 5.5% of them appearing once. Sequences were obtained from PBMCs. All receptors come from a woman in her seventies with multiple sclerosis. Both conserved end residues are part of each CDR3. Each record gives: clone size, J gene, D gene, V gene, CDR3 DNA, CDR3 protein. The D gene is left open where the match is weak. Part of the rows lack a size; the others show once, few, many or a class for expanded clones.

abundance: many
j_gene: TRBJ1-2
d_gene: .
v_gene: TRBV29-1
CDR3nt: TGCAGCGTTGAACGCTCGCAGGTTAACTATGGCTACACCTTC
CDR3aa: CSVERSQVNYGYTF

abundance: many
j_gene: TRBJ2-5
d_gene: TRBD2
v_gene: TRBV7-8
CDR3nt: TGTGCCAGCACATCGCCCGGGAGGCCGGAGACCCAGTACTTC
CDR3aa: CASTSPGRPETQYF

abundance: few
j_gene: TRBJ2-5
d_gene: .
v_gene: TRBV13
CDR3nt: TGTGCCAGCAGCCTGACGGGCCATAGGTTCCAAGAGACCCAGTACTTC
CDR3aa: CASSLTGHRFQETQYF

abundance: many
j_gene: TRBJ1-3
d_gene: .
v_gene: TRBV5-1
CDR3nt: TGCGCCAGCAGCCAGGGGTTCTCTGGAAACACCATATATTTT
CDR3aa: CASSQGFSGNTIYF

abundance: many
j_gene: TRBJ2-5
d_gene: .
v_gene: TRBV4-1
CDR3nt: TGCGCCAGCAGCGTGGGGGCGGGAGTGCAAGAGACCCAGTACTTC
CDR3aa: CASSVGAGVQETQYF

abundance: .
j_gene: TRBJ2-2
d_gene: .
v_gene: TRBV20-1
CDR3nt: TGCAGTGATATGGACACCCGCACCGGGGAGCTGTTTTTT
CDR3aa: CSDMDTRTGELFF

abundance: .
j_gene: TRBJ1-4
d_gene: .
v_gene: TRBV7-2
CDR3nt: TGTGCCAGCAGCTTAGCGGGTCCCAATGAAAAACTGTTTTTT
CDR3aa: CASSLAGPNEKLFF

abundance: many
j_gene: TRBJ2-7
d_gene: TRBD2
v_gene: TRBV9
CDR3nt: TGTGCCAGCTCCCCGGGCGGGAGGATCTACGAGCAGTACTTC
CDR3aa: CASSPGGRIYEQYF

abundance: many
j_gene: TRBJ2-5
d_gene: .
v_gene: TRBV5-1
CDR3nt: TGCGCCAGCAGCTTGGTGGAGGGGGCAGAGACCCAGTACTTC
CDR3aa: CASSLVEGAETQYF

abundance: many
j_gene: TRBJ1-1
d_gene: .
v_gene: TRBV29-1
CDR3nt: TGCAGCGTTGAAGATTACAGCTACACTGAAGCTTTCTTT
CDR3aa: CSVEDYSYTEAFF

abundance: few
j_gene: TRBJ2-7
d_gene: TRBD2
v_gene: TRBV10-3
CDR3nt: TGTGCCATCAGTGAGATTGATAGCGGGAGATACGAGCAGTACTTC
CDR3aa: CAISEIDSGRYEQYF

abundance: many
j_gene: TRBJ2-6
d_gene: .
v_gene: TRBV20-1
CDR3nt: TGCAGTGCTAACGACAGGCCCGGAGCTCTCGGGGCCAACGTCCTGACTTTC
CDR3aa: CSANDRPGALGANVLTF

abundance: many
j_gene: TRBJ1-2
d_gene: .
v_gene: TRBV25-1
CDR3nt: TGTGCCAGCAGTGATACACCGGGAGGCTACACCTTC
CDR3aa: CASSDTPGGYTF

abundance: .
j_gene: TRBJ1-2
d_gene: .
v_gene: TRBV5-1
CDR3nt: TGCGCCAGCAGCGTAGACAGTAACTATGGCTACACCTTC
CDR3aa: CASSVDSNYGYTF

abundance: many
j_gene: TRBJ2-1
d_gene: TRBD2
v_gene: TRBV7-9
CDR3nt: TGTGCCAGCAGCTTTTTTAGCGGGAGTATTAGTGAGCAGTTCTTC
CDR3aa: CASSFFSGSISEQFF

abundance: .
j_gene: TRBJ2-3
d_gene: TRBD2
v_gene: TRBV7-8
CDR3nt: TGTGCCAGCAGCTATCAAGCGGAAGCGGGAGCCACAGATACGCAGTATTTT
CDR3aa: CASSYQAEAGATDTQYF

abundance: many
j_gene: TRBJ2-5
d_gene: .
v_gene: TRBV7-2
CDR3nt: TGTGCCAGCAGCTTAGGGGGTGGACTGCTAGAGACCCAGTACTTC
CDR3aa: CASSLGGGLLETQYF

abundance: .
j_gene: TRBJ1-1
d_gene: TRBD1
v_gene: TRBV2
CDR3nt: TGTGCCAGCAGTATCCAGGGGGCTGGGGCTTTCTTT
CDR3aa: CASSIQGAGAFF

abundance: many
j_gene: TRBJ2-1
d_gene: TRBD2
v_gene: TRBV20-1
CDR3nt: TGCAGTGTCTTAGCGGGAGGGCCCTCCTACAATGAGCAGTTCTTC
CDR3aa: CSVLAGGPSYNEQFF

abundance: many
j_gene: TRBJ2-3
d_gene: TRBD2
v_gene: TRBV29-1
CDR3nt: TGCAGCGTTGAAACTGGACTAGCGGTCCAAGATACGCAGTATTTT
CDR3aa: CSVETGLAVQDTQYF

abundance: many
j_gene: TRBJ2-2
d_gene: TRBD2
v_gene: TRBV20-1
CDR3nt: TGCAGTGCCCAGCGGGAGGGATTCACCGGGGAGCTGTTTTTT
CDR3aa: CSAQREGFTGELFF

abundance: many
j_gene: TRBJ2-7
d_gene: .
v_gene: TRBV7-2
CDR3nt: TGTGCCAGCAGCAGGCAGGATAGTACGACCGAGCAGTACTTC
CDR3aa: CASSRQDSTTEQYF

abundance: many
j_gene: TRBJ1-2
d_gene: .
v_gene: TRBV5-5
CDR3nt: TGTGCCAGCAGCTTGCGTACACAAAACTATGGCTACACCTTC
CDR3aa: CASSLRTQNYGYTF

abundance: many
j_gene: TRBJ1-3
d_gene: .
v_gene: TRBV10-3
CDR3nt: TGTGCCATCAGTGATGGGTCAAACTCTGGAAACACCATATATTTT
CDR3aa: CAISDGSNSGNTIYF

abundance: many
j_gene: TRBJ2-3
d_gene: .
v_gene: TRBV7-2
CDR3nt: TGTGCCAGCAGCTTAAACCGCGCAGATACGCAGTATTTT
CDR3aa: CASSLNRADTQYF

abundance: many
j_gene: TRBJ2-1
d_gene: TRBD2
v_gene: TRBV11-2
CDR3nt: TGTGCCAGCAGCCCCCCGGGACTAGGGTACAATGAGCAGTTCTTC
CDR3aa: CASSPPGLGYNEQFF

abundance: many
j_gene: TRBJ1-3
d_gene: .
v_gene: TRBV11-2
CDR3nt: TGTGCCAGCAGCTATGATGTGGGAAACACCATATATTTT
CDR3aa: CASSYDVGNTIYF

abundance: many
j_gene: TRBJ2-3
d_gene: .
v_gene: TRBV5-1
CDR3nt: TGCGCCAGCAGCACCGGCCCGGATACGCAGTATTTT
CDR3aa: CASSTGPDTQYF

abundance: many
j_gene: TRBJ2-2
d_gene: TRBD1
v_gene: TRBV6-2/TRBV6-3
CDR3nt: TGTGCCAGTGGGGGACAGGCTCTTGACCTGTTTTTT
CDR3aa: CASGGQALDLFF

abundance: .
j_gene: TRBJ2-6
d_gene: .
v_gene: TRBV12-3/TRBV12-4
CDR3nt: TGTGCCAGCAGTTTTCGGCGGGGGGCCAACGTCCTGACTTTC
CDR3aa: CASSFRRGANVLTF

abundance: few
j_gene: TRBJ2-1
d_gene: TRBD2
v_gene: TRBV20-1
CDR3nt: TGCAGTGCTACGTCCCTCCTCCCTAGCGGGAGGAATAATGAGCAGTTCTTC
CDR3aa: CSATSLLPSGRNNEQFF

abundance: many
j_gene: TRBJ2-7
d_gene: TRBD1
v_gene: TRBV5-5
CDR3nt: TGTGCCAGCAGCTCCCGGGGGACAGGGGGCGGATACGAGCAGTACTTC
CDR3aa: CASSSRGTGGGYEQYF

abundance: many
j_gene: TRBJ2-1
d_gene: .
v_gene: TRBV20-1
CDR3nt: TGCAGTGCGCGACCTGTCTACAATGAGCAGTTCTTC
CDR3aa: CSARPVYNEQFF

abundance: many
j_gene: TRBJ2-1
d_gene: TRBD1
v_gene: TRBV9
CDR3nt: TGTGCCAGCAGCGTAGGAGGACAGGGCGTAAATGAGCAGTTCTTC
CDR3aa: CASSVGGQGVNEQFF

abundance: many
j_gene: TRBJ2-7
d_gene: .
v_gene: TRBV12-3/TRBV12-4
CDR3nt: TGTGCCAGCACCCCTTGGGGACTGTTCTACGAGCAGTACTTC
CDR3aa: CASTPWGLFYEQYF

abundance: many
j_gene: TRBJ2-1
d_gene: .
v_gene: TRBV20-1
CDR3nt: TGCAGTGCTAGTACGGGGAGTCCTATCTTGAATGAGCAGTTCTTC
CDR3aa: CSASTGSPILNEQFF

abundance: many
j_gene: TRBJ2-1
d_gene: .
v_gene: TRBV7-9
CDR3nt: TGTGCCAGCAGCTTAGCGAGGACTTTTGTTCACAATGAGCAGTTCTTC
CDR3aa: CASSLARTFVHNEQFF

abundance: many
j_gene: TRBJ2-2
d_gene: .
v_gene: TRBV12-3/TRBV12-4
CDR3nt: TGTGCCAGCCAGTTTGCAGCGACTTCTAGCACCGGGGAGCTGTTTTTT
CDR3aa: CASQFAATSSTGELFF

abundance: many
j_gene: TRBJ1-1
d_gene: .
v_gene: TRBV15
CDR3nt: TGTGCCACCAGGTTCGACAGGACTAACACTGAAGCTTTCTTT
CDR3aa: CATRFDRTNTEAFF

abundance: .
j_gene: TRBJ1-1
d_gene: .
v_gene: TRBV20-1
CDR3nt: TGCAGTGCTAGAGATTGGCGCGGGGGGGACACTGAAGCTTTCTTT
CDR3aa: CSARDWRGGDTEAFF

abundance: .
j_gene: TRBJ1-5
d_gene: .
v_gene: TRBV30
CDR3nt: TGTGCCTGGAGTGGATTCGGGGGATTGGGCAATCAGCCCCAGCATTTT
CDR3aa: CAWSGFGGLGNQPQHF

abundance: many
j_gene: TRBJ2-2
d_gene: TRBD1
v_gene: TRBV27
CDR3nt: TGTGCCAGCACCCTTAGGACAGGGTACACCGGGGAGCTGTTTTTT
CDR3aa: CASTLRTGYTGELFF